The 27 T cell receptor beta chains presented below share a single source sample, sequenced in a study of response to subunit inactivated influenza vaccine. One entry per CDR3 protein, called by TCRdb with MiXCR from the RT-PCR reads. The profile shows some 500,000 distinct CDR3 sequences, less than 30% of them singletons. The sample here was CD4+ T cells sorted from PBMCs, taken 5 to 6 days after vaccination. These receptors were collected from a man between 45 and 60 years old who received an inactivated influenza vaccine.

The CDR3 protein is CASSFVPAGGRETQYF. CDR3 coding DNA: TGTGCCAGCAGTTTTGTCCCAGCGGGGGGGCGAGAGACCCAGTACTTC. V and J are TRBV27 and TRBJ2-5; 10 bases align to TRBD2. Germline V gives CDR1 MNHEY, CDR2 SMNVEV (reference sequence). With V trimmed by 3 bases and J by 4 bases, 8 bases remained unmatched. This CDR3 contains 16 residues.

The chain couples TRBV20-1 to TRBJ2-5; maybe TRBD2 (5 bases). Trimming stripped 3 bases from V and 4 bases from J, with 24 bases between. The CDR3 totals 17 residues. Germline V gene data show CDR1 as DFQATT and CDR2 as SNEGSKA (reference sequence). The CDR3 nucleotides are TGCAGTGCTAGTGGTCTAGTAGAACCTCGAGGGAGAGAGACCCAGTACTTC. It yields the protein CSASGLVEPRGRETQYF.

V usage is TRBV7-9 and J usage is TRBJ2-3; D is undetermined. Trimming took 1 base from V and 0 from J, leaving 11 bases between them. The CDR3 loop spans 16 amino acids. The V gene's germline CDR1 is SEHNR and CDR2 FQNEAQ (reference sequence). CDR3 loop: CASSLVGSLSTDTQYF. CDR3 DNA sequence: TGTGCCAGCAGCTTAGTGGGCAGCCTTAGCACAGATACGCAGTATTTT.

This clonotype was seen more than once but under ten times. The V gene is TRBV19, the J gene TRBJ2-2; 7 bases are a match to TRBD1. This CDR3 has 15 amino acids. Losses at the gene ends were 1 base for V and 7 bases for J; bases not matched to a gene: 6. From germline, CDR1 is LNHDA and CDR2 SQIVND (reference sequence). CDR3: CASSIGQGWIGELFF. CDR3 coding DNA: TGTGCCAGTAGTATAGGACAGGGCTGGATCGGGGAGCTGTTTTTT.

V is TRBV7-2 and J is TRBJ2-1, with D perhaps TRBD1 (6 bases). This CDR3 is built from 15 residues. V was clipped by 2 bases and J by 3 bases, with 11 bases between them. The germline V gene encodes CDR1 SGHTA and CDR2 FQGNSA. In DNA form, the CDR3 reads TGTGCCAGCAGCTTACGGGACACCGGCTACAATGAGCAGTTCTTC. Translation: CASSLRDTGYNEQFF.

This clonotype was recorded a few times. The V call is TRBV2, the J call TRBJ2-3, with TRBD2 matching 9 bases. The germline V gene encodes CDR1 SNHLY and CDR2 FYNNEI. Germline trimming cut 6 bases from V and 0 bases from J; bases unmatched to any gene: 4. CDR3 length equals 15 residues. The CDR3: CASRDLAGSTDTQYF. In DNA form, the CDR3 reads TGTGCCAGCAGAGACCTAGCGGGGAGCACAGATACGCAGTATTTT.

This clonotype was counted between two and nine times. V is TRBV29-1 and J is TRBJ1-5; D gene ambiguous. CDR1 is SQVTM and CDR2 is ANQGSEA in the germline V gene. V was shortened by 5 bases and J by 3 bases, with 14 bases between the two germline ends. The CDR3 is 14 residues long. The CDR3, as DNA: TGCAGCGTTAAGACAACCGACCCCAATCAGCCCCAGCATTTT. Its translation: CSVKTTDPNQPQHF.

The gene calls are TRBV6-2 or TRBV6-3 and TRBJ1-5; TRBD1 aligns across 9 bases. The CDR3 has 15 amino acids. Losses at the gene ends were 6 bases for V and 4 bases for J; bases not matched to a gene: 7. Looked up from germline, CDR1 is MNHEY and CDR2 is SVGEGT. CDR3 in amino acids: CASRHSGTGNQPQHF. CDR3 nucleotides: TGTGCCAGCAGGCACTCCGGGACAGGGAATCAGCCCCAGCATTTT.

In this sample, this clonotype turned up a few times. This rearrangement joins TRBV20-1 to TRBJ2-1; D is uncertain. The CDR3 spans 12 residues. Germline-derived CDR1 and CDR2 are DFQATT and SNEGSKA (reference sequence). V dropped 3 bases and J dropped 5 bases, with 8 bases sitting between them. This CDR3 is CSARDDHNEQFF. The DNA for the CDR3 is TGCAGTGCTAGGGATGACCACAATGAGCAGTTCTTC.

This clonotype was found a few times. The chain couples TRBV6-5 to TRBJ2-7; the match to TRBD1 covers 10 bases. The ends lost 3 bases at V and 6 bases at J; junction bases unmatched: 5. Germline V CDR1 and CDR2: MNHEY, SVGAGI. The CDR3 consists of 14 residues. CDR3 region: CASSYYRTGGEQYF. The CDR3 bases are TGTGCCAGCAGTTATTACAGGACAGGGGGCGAGCAGTACTTC.

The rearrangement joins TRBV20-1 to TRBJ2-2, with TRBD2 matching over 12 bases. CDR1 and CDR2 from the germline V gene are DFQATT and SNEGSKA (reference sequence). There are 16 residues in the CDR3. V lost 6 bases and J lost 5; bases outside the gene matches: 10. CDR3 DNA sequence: TGCAGTGCGACCCTAGCGGGGGGGATGCTGACCGGGGAGCTGTTTTTT. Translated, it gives CSATLAGGMLTGELFF.

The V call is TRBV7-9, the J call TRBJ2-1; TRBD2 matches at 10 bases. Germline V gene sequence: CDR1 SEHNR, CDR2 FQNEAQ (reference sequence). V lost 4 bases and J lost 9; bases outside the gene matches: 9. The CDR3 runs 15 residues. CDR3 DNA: TGTGCCAGCAGCTCGACTAGCGGGCGGGGGGGTGAGCAGTTCTTC. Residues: CASSSTSGRGGEQFF. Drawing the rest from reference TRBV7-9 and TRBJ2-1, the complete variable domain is DTGVSQNPRHKITKRGQNVTFRCDPISEHNRLYWYRQTLGQGPEFLTYFQNEAQLEKSRLLSDRFSAERPKGSFSTLEIQRTEQGDSAMYLCASSSTSGRGGEQFFGPGTRLTVL.

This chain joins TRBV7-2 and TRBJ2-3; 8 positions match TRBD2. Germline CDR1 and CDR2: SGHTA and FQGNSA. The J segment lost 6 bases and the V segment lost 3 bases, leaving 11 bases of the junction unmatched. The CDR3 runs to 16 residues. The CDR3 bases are TGTGCCAGCAGCTTTAAAGCGGGGGTGGGTTCGGATACGCAGTATTTT. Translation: CASSFKAGVGSDTQYF.

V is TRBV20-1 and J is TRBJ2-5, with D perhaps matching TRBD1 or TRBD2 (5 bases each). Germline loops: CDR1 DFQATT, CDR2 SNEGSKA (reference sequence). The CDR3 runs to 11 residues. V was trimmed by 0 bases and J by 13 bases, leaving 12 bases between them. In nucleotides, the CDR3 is TGCAGTGCTAGAGATGTCGGGGCTTGGTACTTC. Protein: CSARDVGAWYF.

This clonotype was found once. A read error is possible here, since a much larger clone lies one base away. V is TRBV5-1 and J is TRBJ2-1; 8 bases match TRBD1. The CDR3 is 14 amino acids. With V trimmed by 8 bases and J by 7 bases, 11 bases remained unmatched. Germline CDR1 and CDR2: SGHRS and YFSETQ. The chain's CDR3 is CARRNLQGVNEQFF. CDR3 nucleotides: TGCGCCAGACGAAATCTACAGGGGGTGAATGAGCAGTTCTTC. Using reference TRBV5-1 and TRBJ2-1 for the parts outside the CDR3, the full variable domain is KAGVTQTPRYLIKTRGQQVTLSCSPISGHRSVSWYQQTPGQGLQFLFEYFSETQRNKGNFPGRFSGRQFSNSRSEMNVSTLELGDSALYLCARRNLQGVNEQFFGPGTRLTVL.

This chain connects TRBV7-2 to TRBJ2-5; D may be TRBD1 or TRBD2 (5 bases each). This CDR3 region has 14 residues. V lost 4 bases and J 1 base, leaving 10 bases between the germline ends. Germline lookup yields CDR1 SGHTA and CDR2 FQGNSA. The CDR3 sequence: CASSSTGAQETQYF. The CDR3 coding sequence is TGTGCCAGCAGCTCAACCGGGGCCCAAGAGACCCAGTACTTC.

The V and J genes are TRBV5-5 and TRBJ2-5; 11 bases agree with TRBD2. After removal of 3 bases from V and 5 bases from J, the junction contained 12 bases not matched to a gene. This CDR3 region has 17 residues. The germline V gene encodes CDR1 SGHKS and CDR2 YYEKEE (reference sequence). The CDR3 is CASSSHVLAGGQETQYF. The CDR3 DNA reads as TGTGCCAGCAGCTCGCACGTGCTAGCGGGGGGACAGGAGACCCAGTACTTC.

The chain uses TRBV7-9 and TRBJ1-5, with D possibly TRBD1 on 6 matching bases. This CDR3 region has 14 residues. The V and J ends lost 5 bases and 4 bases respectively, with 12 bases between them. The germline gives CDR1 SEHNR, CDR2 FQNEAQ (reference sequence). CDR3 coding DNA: TGTGCCAGCAGCCCCGGGACAATAAATCAGCCCCAGCATTTT. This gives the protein CASSPGTINQPQHF.

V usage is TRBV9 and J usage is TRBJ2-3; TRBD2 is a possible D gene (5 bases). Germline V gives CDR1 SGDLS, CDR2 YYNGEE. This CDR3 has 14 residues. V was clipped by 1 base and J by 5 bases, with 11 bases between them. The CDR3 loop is CASSVRLAQDTQYF. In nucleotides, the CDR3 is TGTGCCAGCAGCGTAAGGCTAGCACAAGATACGCAGTATTTT.

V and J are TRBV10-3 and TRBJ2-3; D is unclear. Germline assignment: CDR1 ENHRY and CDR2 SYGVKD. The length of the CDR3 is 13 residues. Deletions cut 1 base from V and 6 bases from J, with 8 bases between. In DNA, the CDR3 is TGTGCCATCAGTGAGTACATCCCCGATACGCAGTATTTT. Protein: CAISEYIPDTQYF.

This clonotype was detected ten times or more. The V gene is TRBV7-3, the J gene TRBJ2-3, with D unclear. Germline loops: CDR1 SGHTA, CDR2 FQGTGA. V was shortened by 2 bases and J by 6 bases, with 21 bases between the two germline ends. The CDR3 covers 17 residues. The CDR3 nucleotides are TGTGCCAGCAGCTTAGACGGCGGTCCCCCTGGGATGGATACGCAGTATTTT. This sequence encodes CASSLDGGPPGMDTQYF.

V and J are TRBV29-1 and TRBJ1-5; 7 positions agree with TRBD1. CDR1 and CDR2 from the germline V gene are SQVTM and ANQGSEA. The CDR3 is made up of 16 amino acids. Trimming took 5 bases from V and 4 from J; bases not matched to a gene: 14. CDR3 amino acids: CSVTPWGQPSNQPQHF. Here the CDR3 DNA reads TGCAGCGTTACCCCGTGGGGACAGCCTTCTAATCAGCCCCAGCATTTT.

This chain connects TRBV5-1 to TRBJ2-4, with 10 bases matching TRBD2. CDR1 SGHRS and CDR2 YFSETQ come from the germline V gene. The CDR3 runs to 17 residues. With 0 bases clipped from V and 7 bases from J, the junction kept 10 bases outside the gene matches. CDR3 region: CASSLGPSGRGGNIQYF. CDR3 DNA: TGCGCCAGCAGCTTGGGTCCTAGCGGGAGAGGGGGGAACATTCAGTACTTC.

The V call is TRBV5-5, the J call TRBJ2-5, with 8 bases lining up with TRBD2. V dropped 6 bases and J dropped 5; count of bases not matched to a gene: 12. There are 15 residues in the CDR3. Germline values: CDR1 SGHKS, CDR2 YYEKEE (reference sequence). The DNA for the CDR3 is TGTGCCAGCACTGGTGGCGGGCCGGGAGGGGAGACCCAGTACTTC. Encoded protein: CASTGGGPGGETQYF.

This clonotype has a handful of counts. CDR3 coding DNA: TGCAGTGCCACCGGGAGCCACCAAGAGACCCAGTACTTC. It encodes CSATGSHQETQYF. The chain carries TRBV20-1 and TRBJ2-5; D might be TRBD2 (6 bases). Germline V lookup: CDR1 DFQATT, CDR2 SNEGSKA (reference sequence). This CDR3 has 13 amino acids. Trimming pared 6 bases from V and 0 bases from J, leaving 11 bases between.

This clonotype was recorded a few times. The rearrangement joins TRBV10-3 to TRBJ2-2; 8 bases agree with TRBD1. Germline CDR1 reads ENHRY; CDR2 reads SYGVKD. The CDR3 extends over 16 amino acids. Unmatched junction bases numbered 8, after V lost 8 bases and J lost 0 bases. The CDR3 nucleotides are TGTGCCATCGGCGGACAGGGCAACTCGAACACCGGGGAGCTGTTTTTT. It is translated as CAIGGQGNSNTGELFF.

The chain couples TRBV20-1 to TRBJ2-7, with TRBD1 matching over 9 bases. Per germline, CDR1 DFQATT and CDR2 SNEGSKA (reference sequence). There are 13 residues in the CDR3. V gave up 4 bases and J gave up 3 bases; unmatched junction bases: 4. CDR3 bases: TGCAGTGCTACGGGACAGGGTGACTACGAGCAGTACTTC. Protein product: CSATGQGDYEQYF.